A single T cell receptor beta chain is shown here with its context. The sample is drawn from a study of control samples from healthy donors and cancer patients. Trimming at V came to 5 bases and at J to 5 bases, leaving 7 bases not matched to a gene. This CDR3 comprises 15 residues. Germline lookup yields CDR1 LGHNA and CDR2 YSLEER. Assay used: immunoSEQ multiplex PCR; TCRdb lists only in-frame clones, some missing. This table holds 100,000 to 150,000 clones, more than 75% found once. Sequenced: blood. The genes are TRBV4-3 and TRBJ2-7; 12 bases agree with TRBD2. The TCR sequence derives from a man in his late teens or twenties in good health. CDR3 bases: TGCGCCAGCAGCTCGACTAGCGGGAGATTGGACGAGCAGTACTTC. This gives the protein CASSSTSGRLDEQYF.